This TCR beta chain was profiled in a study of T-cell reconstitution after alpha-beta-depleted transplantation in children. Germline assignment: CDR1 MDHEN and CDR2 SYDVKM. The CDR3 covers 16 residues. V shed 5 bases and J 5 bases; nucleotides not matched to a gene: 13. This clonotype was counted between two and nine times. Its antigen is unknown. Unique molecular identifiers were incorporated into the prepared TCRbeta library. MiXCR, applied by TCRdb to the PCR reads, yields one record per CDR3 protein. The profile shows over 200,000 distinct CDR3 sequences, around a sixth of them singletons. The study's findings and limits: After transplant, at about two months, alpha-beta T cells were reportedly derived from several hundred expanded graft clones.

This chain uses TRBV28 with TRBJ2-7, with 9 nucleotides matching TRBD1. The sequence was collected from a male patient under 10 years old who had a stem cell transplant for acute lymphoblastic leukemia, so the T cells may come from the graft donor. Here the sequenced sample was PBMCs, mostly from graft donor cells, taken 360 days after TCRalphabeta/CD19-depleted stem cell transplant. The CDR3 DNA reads TGTGCCAGCAGTACCACCGGGACAGGGATGATACACGAGCAGTACTTC. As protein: CASSTTGTGMIHEQYF.